This entry features one T cell receptor beta chain sequence. No antigen is known for it. Per the germline V gene, CDR1 is MNHEY and CDR2 is SVGAGI. V was clipped by 0 bases and J by 9 bases; unmatched bases: 6. CDR3 length equals 15 residues. The data were produced by immunoSEQ multiplex PCR, yet TCRdb's version contains in-frame clones alone and is incomplete. The sample carries approximately 14,000 clones, under 65% recorded once. The study sampled blood at baseline, cycle 4 day 1, and cycle 7 day 1. The sample originates from a study of OX40 agonist ivuxolimab in advanced cancers. General study points: The 0.1-3.0 mg/kg partial responders had among the lowest clonal expansion.

This sequence was found in an adult with an advanced solid tumor such as melanoma, head and neck, liver or kidney cancer. The source was CD4+ or CD8+ T cells sorted from blood, collected in a trial of the OX40 agonist ivuxolimab. This chain uses TRBV6-5 with TRBJ2-1; 9 bases map to TRBD1. The DNA for the CDR3 is TGTGCCAGCAGTTACTCTGGGACAGGGAAGGGTGAGCAGTTCTTC. This sequence encodes CASSYSGTGKGEQFF.